This TCR beta chain is from a study of T cell responses to AZD1222 COVID-19 vaccine. Study conclusions and caveats: The span of vaccine-associated CD4 TCRs extended across spike, with dominance at 160-218 and 743-854.

Trimming stripped 5 bases from V and 8 bases from J, with 12 bases between. The CDR3 length is 12 residues. CDR1 and CDR2 from the germline V gene are MDHEN and SYDVKM. Clones were sequenced by immunoSEQ multiplex PCR, and TCRdb holds only the in-frame ones, with some missing. The data hold around 140,000 clones, with over 75% observed a single time. In regard to this clone: The antigen remains undetermined.

The source material was peripheral blood, sampled on day 0 of AZD1222 vaccination. This TCR was recovered from an adult in good health. The V and J genes are TRBV28 and TRBJ1-2; D ambiguous. The CDR3 sequence: CASSNKRGGYTF. The CDR3, as DNA: TGTGCCAGCAGTAATAAGAGAGGAGGCTACACCTTC.